A single sample gave rise to the 6 T cell receptor beta chains below, sequenced in a study of OX40 agonist ivuxolimab in advanced cancers. Measured with immunoSEQ multiplex PCR; TCRdb has only the in-frame clones, and not every one. The sample contains some 70,000 clones, 88% of which appear only once. The material sequenced was CD4+ or CD8+ T cells sorted from blood, taken in a trial of the OX40 agonist ivuxolimab. Source of these receptors: an adult with an advanced solid tumor such as melanoma, head and neck, liver or kidney cancer.

The chain uses TRBV19 and TRBJ1-4; no firm D call. CDR3 length: 14 amino acids. V shed 6 bases and J shed 6 bases, with 14 bases lying between them. The germline gives CDR1 LNHDA, CDR2 SQIVND (reference sequence). The CDR3 region has the DNA TGTGCCAGTAGCCAGATTAACAGAGATGAAAAACTGTTTTTT. This sequence encodes CASSQINRDEKLFF.

The J gene is TRBJ2-3, the V gene TRBV7-9, with TRBD2 as a possible D gene (6 bases). Germline lookup yields CDR1 SEHNR and CDR2 FQNEAQ (reference sequence). Trimming took off 4 bases at V and 0 bases at J, with 11 bases between the two ends. The CDR3 extends over 15 amino acids. The CDR3 loop reads CASSSGLTSTDTQYF. For the CDR3, the DNA is TGTGCCAGCAGCTCTGGACTAACTAGCACAGATACGCAGTATTTT. Full variable domain (remainder filled in from reference TRBV7-9 and TRBJ2-3): DTGVSQNPRHKITKRGQNVTFRCDPISEHNRLYWYRQTLGQGPEFLTYFQNEAQLEKSRLLSDRFSAERPKGSFSTLEIQRTEQGDSAMYLCASSSGLTSTDTQYFGPGTRLTVL.

The rearrangement joins TRBV2 to TRBJ2-7; perhaps TRBD2 as D (5 bases). CDR1 is SNHLY and CDR2 is FYNNEI in the germline V gene. The V gene lost 6 bases and the J gene lost 3 bases, with 12 bases spanning the gap. The CDR3 totals 13 residues. DNA for the CDR3: TGTGCCAGCAGGGAACTAGTGGTCTACGAGCAGTACTTC. Translation: CASRELVVYEQYF. The full variable domain, in which reference TRBV2 and TRBJ2-7 provide the parts outside the CDR3, is EPEVTQTPSHQVTQMGQEVILRCVPISNHLYFYWYRQILGQKVEFLVSFYNNEISEKSEIFDDQFSVERPDGSNFTLKIRSTKLEDSAMYFCASRELVVYEQYFGPGTRLTVT.

The chain joins TRBV6-6 to TRBJ1-5; D remains ambiguous. Trimming pared 7 bases from V and 0 bases from J, leaving 7 bases between. Germline V gene data show CDR1 as MNHNY and CDR2 as SVGAGI (reference sequence). This CDR3 region has 13 residues. The CDR3 is CASTLVSNQPQHF. The CDR3 bases are TGTGCCAGCACTTTAGTTAGCAATCAGCCCCAGCATTTT.

The gene calls are TRBV19 and TRBJ2-5; 7 nucleotides line up with TRBD2. The CDR3 contains 15 residues. The V gene's germline CDR1 is LNHDA and CDR2 SQIVND (reference sequence). V shed 1 base and J 4 bases; nucleotides not matched to a gene: 6. CDR3 DNA: TGTGCCAGTAGTATAGGGGCGGGAGCGAGAGAGACCCAGTACTTC. It yields the protein CASSIGAGARETQYF.

This clone came up once. The V call is TRBV7-9, the J call TRBJ2-1, with TRBD2 identical over 11 bases. The CDR3 covers 15 residues. Germline CDR1 is SEHNR and CDR2 is FQNEAQ (reference sequence). J gave up 8 bases and V 5 bases, and 8 bases lay outside the gene matches. The CDR3 DNA reads TGTGCCAGCAGCGCACTAGCGGGAGTAGTCCATGAGCAGTTCTTC. This codes for CASSALAGVVHEQFF.